This T cell receptor (beta chain) was captured by sequencing in a study of shared clonotypes between healthy human individuals. Whole-study findings and limits: Clonotype sharing among donors, it was expected, would be affected by sequencing depth.

As concerns this clone: Its antigen is currently unknown.

Per germline, CDR1 MDHEN and CDR2 SYDVKM. The trim removed 5 bases at V and 5 bases at J, leaving 10 bases unmatched. CDR3 size: 15 residues. TCRdb keeps only in-frame clones here, not all; method: immunoSEQ multiplex PCR. The data contain around 510,000 clones, about 80% of them singletons. The origin of this receptor is a woman between 35 and 50 years old in good health. Some clones in this sample may be carry-over from other donors' samples. The genes are TRBV28 and TRBJ2-7, with TRBD1 matching 9 bases. Material for sequencing was PBMCs. CDR3 sequence reads: CASSTSGTGLNEQYF. CDR3 in DNA: TGTGCCAGCAGTACCTCCGGGACAGGGCTCAACGAGCAGTACTTC.